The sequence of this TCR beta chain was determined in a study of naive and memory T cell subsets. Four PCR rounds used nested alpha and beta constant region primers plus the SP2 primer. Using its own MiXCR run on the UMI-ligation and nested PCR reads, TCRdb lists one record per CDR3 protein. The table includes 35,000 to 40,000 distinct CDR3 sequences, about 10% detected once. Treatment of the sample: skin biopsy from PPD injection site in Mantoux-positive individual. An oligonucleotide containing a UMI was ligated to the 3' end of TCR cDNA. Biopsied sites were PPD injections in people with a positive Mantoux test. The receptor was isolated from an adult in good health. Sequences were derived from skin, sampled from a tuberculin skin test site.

CDR3 amino acids: CASKTGNTEAFF. DNA of the CDR3: TGTGCCAGCAAGACAGGGAACACTGAAGCTTTCTTT. This chain uses TRBV6-1 with TRBJ1-1; D might be TRBD1 (6 bases). V lost 7 bases and J lost 1, with 7 bases in between. The CDR3 spans 12 residues. Germline lookup yields CDR1 MNHNS and CDR2 SASEGT.